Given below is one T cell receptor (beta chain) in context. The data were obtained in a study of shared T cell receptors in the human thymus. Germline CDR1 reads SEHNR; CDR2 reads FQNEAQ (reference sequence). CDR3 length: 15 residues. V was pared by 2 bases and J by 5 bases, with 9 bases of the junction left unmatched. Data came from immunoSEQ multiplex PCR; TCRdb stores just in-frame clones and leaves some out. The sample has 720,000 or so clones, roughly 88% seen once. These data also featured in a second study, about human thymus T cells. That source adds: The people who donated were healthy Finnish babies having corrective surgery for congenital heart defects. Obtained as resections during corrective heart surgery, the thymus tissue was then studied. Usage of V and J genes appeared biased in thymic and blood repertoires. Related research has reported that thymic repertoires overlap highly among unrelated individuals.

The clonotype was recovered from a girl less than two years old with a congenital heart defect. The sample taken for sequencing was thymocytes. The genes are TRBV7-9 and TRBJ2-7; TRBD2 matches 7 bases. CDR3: CASSLSGRDPHEQYF. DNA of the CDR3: TGTGCCAGCAGCTTAAGTGGGAGGGATCCCCACGAGCAGTACTTC.